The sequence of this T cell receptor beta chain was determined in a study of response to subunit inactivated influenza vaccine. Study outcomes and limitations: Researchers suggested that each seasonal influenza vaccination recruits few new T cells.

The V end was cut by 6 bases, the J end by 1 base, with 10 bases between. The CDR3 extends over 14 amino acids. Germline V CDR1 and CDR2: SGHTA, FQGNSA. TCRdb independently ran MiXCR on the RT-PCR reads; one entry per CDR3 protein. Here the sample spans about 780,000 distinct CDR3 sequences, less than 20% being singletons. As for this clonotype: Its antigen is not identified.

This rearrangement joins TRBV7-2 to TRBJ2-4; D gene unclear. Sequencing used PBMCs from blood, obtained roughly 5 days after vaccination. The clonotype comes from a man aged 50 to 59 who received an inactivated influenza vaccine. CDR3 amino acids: CASSQGAAKNIQYF. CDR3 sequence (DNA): TGTGCCAGCAGTCAAGGAGCGGCCAAAAACATTCAGTACTTC.